This T cell receptor beta chain stems from a study of cytomegalovirus exposure and HLA in healthy donors. With 60 Vbeta and 13 Jbeta primers, the PCR was carried out. Method: immunoSEQ multiplex PCR; TCRdb's copy keeps in-frame clones and lacks some. The profile covers roughly 140,000 clones, with less than 85% appearing a single time and under 8% taken by the ten largest. This clone was seen a single time. V was shortened by 2 bases and J by 9 bases, with 11 bases between the two germline ends. Germline loops: CDR1 MNHNY, CDR2 SVGAGI (reference sequence). CDR3 size: 14 residues. The sample comprised PBMCs. This chain links TRBV6-6 with TRBJ1-6, with a possible D match to TRBD1 (6 bases). The clonotype originates from a man over 45 in good health and CMV-seropositive. The CDR3: CASSYAGVTSPLHF. The CDR3 region has the DNA TGTGCCAGCAGTTACGCAGGGGTAACTTCACCCCTCCACTTT.